This T cell receptor beta chain was identified during a study of spatial heterogeneity in lung cancer. This clonotype appeared a few times. Its antigen is as yet unknown. Sample time point: sample taken at primary tumor resection. Whole RNA, which was extracted from tumor, nontumor lung tissue or frozen PBMC, was sequenced without any cell sorting. Study results and limitations: In blood, ubiquitous expanded tumor TCRs appeared more at resection than follow-up.

MiXCR, applied by TCRdb to the 5' RACE reads, yields one record per CDR3 protein. The sample yields tens of thousands of distinct CDR3 sequences, less than 15% seen once. The source of this sequence is a male donor with early-stage non-small cell lung cancer. The sample here was PBMCs, taken at surgery.

The CDR3 sequence: CASSLGTGVIDGYTF. CDR3 in DNA: TGTGCCAGCAGCTTAGGGACAGGGGTAATTGATGGCTACACCTTC. The chain is built from TRBV7-2 and TRBJ1-2; 9 bases are shared with TRBD1. Germline V lookup: CDR1 SGHTA, CDR2 FQGNSA. With V trimmed by 1 base and J by 6 bases, 6 bases remained unmatched. The CDR3 has 15 amino acids.